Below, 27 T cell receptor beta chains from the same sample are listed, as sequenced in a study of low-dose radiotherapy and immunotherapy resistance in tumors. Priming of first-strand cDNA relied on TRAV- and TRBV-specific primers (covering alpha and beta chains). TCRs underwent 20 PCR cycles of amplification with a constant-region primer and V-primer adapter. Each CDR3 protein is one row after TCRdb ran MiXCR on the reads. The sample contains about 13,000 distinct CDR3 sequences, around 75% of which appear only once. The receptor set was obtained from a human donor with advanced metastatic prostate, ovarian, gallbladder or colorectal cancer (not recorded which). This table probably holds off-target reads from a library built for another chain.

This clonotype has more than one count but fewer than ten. The CDR3 sequence: CASTIGPAITDTQYF. The CDR3 coding sequence is TGTGCCAGCACCATTGGGCCGGCAATCACAGATACGCAGTATTTT. The chain links TRBV28 to TRBJ2-3; no reliable D call. V was shortened by 7 bases and J by 2 bases, with 16 bases between the two germline ends. This CDR3 has 15 residues. Germline loops: CDR1 MDHEN, CDR2 SYDVKM.

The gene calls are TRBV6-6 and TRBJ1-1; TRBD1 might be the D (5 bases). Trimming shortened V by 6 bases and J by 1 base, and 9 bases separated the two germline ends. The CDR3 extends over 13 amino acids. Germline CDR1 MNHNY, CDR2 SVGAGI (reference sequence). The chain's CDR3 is CASREGPNTEAFF. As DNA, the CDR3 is TGTGCCAGCAGGGAGGGGCCGAACACTGAAGCTTTCTTT.

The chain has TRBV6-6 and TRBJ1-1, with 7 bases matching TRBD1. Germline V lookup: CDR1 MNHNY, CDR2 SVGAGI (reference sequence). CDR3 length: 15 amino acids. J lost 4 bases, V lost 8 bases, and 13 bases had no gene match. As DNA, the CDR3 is TGTGCCAGCTGGAGAGGACAGGAGTTATTCACTGAAGCTTTCTTT. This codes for CASWRGQELFTEAFF.

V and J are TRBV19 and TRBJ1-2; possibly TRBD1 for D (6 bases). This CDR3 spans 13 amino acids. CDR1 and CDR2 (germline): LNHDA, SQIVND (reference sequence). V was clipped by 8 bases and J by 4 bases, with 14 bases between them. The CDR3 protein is CASSEGHSYGYTF. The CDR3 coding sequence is TGTGCCAGTTCGGAGGGACATAGCTATGGCTACACCTTC. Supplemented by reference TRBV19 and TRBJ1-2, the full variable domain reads DGGITQSPKYLFRKEGQNVTLSCEQNLNHDAMYWYRQDPGQGLRLIYYSQIVNDFQKGDIAEGYSVSREKKESFPLTVTSAQKNPTAFYLCASSEGHSYGYTFGSGTRLTVV.

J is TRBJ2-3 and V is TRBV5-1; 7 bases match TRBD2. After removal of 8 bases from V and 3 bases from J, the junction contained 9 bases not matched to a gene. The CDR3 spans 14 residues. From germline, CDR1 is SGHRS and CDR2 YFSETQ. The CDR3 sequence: CASRTRPNTDTQYF. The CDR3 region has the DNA TGCGCCAGTCGGACTAGGCCCAATACAGATACGCAGTATTTT.

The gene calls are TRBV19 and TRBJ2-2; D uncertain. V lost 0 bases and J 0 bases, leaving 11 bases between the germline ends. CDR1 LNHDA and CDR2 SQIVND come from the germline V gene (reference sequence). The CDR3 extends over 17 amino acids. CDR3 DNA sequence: TGTGCCAGTAGTATAGATTTAAGCACAGCGAACACCGGGGAGCTGTTTTTT. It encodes CASSIDLSTANTGELFF.

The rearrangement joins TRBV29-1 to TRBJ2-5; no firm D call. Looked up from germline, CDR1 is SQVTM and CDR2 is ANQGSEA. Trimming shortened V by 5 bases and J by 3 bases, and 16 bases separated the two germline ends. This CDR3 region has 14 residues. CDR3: CSVFPPDSEETQYF. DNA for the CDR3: TGCAGCGTTTTCCCTCCCGACTCCGAAGAGACCCAGTACTTC.

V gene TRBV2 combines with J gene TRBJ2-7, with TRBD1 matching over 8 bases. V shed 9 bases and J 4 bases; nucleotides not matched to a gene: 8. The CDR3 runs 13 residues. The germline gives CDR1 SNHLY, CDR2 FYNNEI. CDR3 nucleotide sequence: TGTGCCAGTCTAAACAGGGGGACTTACGAGCAGTACTTC. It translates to CASLNRGTYEQYF.

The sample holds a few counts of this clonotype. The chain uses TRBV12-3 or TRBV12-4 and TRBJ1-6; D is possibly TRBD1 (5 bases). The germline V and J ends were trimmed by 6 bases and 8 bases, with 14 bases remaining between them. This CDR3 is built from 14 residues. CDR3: CASSGGGVDSPLHF. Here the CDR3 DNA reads TGTGCCAGCAGCGGGGGGGGGGTTGATTCACCCCTCCACTTT.

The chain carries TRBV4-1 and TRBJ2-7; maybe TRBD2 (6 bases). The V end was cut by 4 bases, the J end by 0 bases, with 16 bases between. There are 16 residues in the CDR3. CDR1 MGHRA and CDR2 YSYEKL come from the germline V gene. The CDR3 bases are TGCGCCAGCAGCCCCCGCGGAGGGTCGGGCTCCTACGAGCAGTACTTC. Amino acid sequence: CASSPRGGSGSYEQYF.

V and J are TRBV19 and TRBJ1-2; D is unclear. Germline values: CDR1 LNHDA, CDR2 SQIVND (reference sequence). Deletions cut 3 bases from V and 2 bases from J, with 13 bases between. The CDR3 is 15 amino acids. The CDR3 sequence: CASSILTATNYGYTF. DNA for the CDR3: TGTGCCAGTAGTATTTTAACAGCTACGAACTATGGCTACACCTTC.

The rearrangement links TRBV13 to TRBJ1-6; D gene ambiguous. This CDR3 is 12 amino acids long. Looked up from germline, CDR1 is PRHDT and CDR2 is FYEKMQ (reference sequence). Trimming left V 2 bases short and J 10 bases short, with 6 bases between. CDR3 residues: CASSLSASPLHF. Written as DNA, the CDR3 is TGTGCCAGCAGCTTATCAGCCTCACCCCTCCACTTT.

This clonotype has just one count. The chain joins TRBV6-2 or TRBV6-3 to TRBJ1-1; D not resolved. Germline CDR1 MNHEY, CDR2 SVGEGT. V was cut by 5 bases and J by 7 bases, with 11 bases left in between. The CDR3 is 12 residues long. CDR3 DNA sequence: TGTGCCAGCAGTAACGGTCGAGGTGAAGCTTTCTTT. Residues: CASSNGRGEAFF.

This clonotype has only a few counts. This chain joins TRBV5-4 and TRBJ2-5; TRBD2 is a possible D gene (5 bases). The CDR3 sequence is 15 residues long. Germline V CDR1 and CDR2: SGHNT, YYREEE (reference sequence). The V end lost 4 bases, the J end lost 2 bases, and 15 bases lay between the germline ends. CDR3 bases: TGTGCCAGCAGCCGCCCGGGGAACCCTCAAGAGACCCAGTACTTC. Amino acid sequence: CASSRPGNPQETQYF.

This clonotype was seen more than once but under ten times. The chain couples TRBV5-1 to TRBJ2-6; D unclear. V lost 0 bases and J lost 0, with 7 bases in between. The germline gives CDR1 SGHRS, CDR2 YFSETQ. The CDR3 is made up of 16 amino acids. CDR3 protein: CASSLDSVSGANVLTF. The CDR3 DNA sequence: TGCGCCAGCAGCTTGGACAGCGTCTCTGGGGCCAACGTCCTGACTTTC.

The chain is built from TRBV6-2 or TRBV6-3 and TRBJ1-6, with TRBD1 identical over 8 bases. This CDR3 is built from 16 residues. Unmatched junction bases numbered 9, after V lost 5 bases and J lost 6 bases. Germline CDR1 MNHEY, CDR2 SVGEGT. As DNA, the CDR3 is TGTGCCAGCAGTCAACTTCGGACAGGGAGTAATTCACCCCTCCACTTT. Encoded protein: CASSQLRTGSNSPLHF.

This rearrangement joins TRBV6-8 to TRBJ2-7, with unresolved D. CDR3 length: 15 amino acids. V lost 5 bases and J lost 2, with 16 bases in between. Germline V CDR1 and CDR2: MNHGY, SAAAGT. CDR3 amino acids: CASSDGPSPPYEQYF. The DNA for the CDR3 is TGTGCCAGCAGTGATGGTCCGTCTCCCCCCTACGAGCAGTACTTC.

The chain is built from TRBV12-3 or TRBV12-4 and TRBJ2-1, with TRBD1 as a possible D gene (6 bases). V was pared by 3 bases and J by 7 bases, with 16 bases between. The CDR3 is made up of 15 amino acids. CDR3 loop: CASSFRDGQPNEQFF. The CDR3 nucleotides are TGTGCCAGCAGTTTTAGGGACGGACAGCCTAATGAGCAGTTCTTC.

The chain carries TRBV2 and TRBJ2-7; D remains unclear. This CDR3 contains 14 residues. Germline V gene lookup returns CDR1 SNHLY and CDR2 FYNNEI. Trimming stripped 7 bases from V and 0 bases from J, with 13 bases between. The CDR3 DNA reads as TGTGCCAGCACTCAAGGGTCACTCTCCTACGAGCAGTACTTC. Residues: CASTQGSLSYEQYF.

CDR3 coding DNA: TGTGCCAGCAGTTACAGGGCAGGGGCTGAGTATGAGCAGTTCTTC. Residues: CASSYRAGAEYEQFF. The rearrangement links TRBV6-1 to TRBJ2-1, with D maybe TRBD1 (6 bases). CDR1 is MNHNS and CDR2 is SASEGT in the germline V gene. There are 15 residues in the CDR3. V was shortened by 5 bases and J by 8 bases, with 19 bases between the two germline ends.

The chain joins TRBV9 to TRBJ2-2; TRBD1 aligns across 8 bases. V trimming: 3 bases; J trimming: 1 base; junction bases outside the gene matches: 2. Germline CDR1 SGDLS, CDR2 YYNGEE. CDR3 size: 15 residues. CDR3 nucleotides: TGTGCCAGCAGCGCCGGGACAGGGAACACCGGGGAGCTGTTTTTT. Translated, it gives CASSAGTGNTGELFF.

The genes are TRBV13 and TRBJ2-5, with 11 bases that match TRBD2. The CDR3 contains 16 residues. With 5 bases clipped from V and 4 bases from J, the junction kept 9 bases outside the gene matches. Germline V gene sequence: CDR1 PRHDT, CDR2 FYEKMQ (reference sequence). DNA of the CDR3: TGTGCCAGCAGCACCTCTAGCGGGGGGTTCGGAGAGACCCAGTACTTC. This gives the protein CASSTSSGGFGETQYF.

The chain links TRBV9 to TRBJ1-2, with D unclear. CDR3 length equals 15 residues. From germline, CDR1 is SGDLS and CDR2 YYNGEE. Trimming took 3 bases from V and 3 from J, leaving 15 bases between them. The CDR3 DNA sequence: TGTGCCAGCAGCGCGGGGAGCGGAGGGTACTATGGCTACACCTTC. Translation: CASSAGSGGYYGYTF.

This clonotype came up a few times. CDR3 protein: CASSPGTVSPDTQYF. The CDR3 region has the DNA TGTGCCAGCAGCCCCGGGACAGTCTCCCCAGATACGCAGTATTTT. This sequence joins TRBV11-2 and TRBJ2-3; 7 bases are a match to TRBD1. The CDR3 runs to 15 residues. V trimming: 5 bases; J trimming: 4 bases; junction bases outside the gene matches: 9. Germline values: CDR1 SGHAT, CDR2 FQNNGV.

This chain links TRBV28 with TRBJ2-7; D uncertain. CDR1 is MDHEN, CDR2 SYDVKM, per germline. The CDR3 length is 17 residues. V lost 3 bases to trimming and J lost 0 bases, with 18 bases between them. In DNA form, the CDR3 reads TGTGCCAGCAGTTTCCGTGTTTGGGGTCCTAGCTCCTACGAGCAGTACTTC. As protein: CASSFRVWGPSSYEQYF. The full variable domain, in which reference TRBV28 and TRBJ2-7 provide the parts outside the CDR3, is DVKVTQSSRYLVKRTGEKVFLECVQDMDHENMFWYRQDPGLGLRLIYFSYDVKMKEKGDIPEGYSVSREKKERFSLILESASTNQTSMYLCASSFRVWGPSSYEQYFGPGTRLTVT.

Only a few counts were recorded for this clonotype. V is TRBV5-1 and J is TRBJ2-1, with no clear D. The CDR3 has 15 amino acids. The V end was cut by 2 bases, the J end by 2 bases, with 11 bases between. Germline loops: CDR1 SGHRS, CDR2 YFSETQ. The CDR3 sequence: CASSFRLSTYNEQFF. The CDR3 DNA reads TGCGCCAGCAGCTTCCGACTTTCTACCTACAATGAGCAGTTCTTC.

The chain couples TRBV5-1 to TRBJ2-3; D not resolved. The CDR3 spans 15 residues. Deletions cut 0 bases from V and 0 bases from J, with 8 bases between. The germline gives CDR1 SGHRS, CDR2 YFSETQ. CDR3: CASSLAAKSTDTQYF. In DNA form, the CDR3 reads TGCGCCAGCAGCTTGGCCGCGAAGAGCACAGATACGCAGTATTTT.